This is a list of T cell receptor beta chains from one sample in a study of blood T cell repertoires in COVID-19. Profiled with immunoSEQ multiplex PCR; TCRdb holds only in-frame clones, not every one. The sample yields some 200,000 clones, 80% to 95% seen once. The specimen was peripheral blood. The receptor set was obtained from a man in his fifties with acute or convalescent COVID-19. The CDR3 runs from the conserved cysteine through the conserved F or W. A D gene is named only where the DNA matches it firmly. Where a row states a size, it is once, few, many or the class of an expanded clone; other rows omit it.

TRBV7-6	TRBJ2-7	TRBD2	-	TGTGCCAGCAGCTGGGATAGCGGGAGGGCAAACGAGCAGTACTTC	CASSWDSGRANEQYF
TRBV5-1	TRBJ2-1	-	-	TGCGCCAGCAGCTTTTCGACAGGTCTGATGAATGAGCAGTTCTTC	CASSFSTGLMNEQFF
TRBV7-2	TRBJ2-1	-	-	TGTGCCAGCAGCTCACGTGGGACTTACTCCTACAATGAGCAGTTCTTC	CASSSRGTYSYNEQFF
TRBV29-1	TRBJ2-1	-	-	TGCAGCGTTGTATTAGACTACAATGAGCAGTTCTTC	CSVVLDYNEQFF
TRBV6-1	TRBJ1-1	TRBD1	-	TGTGCCAGCAGTGAAATCTCAGGGGGTATCACTGAAGCTTTCTTT	CASSEISGGITEAFF
TRBV2	TRBJ2-1	-	-	TGTGCCAGCAGTGGGGCTGGGTCAGGCAATGAGCAGTTCTTC	CASSGAGSGNEQFF
TRBV3-1/TRBV3-2	TRBJ2-3	TRBD2	-	TGTGCCAGCAGCCAAGCGACTAGCAGTTACACAGATACGCAGTATTTT	CASSQATSSYTDTQYF
TRBV5-4	TRBJ2-3	TRBD2	-	TGTGCCAGCAGCCGTATCAGCGGGAGAGAGGATACGCAGTATTTT	CASSRISGREDTQYF
TRBV27	TRBJ2-7	TRBD1	-	TGTGCCAGCAGTACTGATAGACAGGGGGCGGGGGAGCAGTACTTC	CASSTDRQGAGEQYF
TRBV6-6	TRBJ1-5	-	-	TGTGCCAGCACCTCTCTAGGAAAGGGGTCCCAGCCCCAGCATTTT	CASTSLGKGSQPQHF
TRBV18	TRBJ2-6	TRBD1	-	TGTGCCAGCTCACCCAGGGGGCCTGGGGCCAACGTCCTGACTTTC	CASSPRGPGANVLTF
TRBV27	TRBJ2-4	-	few	TGTGCCAGCAGTAGCGGTGTGGGCAGAAAACTAGCCAAAAACATTCAGTACTTC	CASSSGVGRKLAKNIQYF
TRBV27	TRBJ2-1	TRBD2	-	TGTGCCAGCAGTTACACCGGGACTAGCGGATACAATGAGCAGTTCTTC	CASSYTGTSGYNEQFF
TRBV27	TRBJ2-1	TRBD2	-	TGTGCCAGCAGTTTTTATCTGGGACAGCCGGGACTAGCGGGAAAAAGCTCCTACAATGAGCAGTTCTTC	CASSFYLGQPGLAGKSSYNEQFF
TRBV27	TRBJ2-1	TRBD2	-	TGTGCCAGCAGTTTATCTTTCGGACTAGCAAACGAGCAGTTCTTC	CASSLSFGLANEQFF
TRBV2	TRBJ1-1	-	-	TGTGCCAGCATTCAGAGTAGCGGGAACACTGAAGCTTTCTTT	CASIQSSGNTEAFF
TRBV21-1	TRBJ1-3	-	-	TGTGCCAGCAGCAGAGTGGGGCTTGGTGGAAACACCATATATTTT	CASSRVGLGGNTIYF
TRBV7-2	TRBJ1-1	-	-	TGTGCCAGCAGCTTAGTGGGAGCGGCTACTGAAGCTTTCTTT	CASSLVGAATEAFF
TRBV12-3/TRBV12-4	TRBJ2-1	-	-	TGTGCCAGCACCAAAAGGAGGGGTAATGAGCAGTTCTTC	CASTKRRGNEQFF
TRBV3-1/TRBV3-2	TRBJ2-3	-	-	TGTGCCAGCAGCCATCCGGGCACAGATACGCAGTATTTT	CASSHPGTDTQYF
TRBV27	TRBJ2-7	-	-	TGTGCCAGCAGTCATAGAAGATTGGCCAGAGGATACGAGCAGTACTTC	CASSHRRLARGYEQYF
TRBV7-2	TRBJ2-5	TRBD1	-	TGTGCCAGCAGCCCGGACAGGGGGCGCTTGGAGACCCAGTACTTC	CASSPDRGRLETQYF
TRBV30	TRBJ1-3	TRBD1	-	TGTGCCTGGAGTCTAACTCCAGGGGGGTCTGGAAACACCATATATTTT	CAWSLTPGGSGNTIYF
TRBV27	TRBJ1-6	TRBD1	-	TGTGCCAGCAGTTTGGGGACAGATAATTCACCCCTCCACTTT	CASSLGTDNSPLHF
TRBV30	TRBJ1-5	-	-	TGTGCCTGGAGTGGGACAGCAGGTCAGCCCCAGCATTTT	CAWSGTAGQPQHF
TRBV6-5	TRBJ2-7	TRBD2	-	TGTGCCAGCTCGGGGGAGGGTTACGAGCAGTACTTC	CASSGEGYEQYF
TRBV30	TRBJ1-2	-	-	TGTGCCTGGAGTGTACTCCCCGACAGAAATGGCTACACCTTC	CAWSVLPDRNGYTF
TRBV5-1	TRBJ2-2	-	-	TGCGCCAGCAGCTGGCAAGGGTTGGGACAATACACCGGGGAGCTGTTTTTT	CASSWQGLGQYTGELFF
TRBV6-4	TRBJ2-1	TRBD2	once	TGTGCCAGCAGTGTAGCGGGCTACAATGAGCAGTTCTTC	CASSVAGYNEQFF
TRBV28	TRBJ1-1	-	-	TGTGCCAGCAGTTGGGGAGGGTATGGGATTATGAACACTGAAGCTTTCTTT	CASSWGGYGIMNTEAFF
TRBV30	TRBJ1-4	-	-	TGTGCCTGGAGCACGAGGGAGCTTCTTAATCCTGAAAAACTGTTTTTT	CAWSTRELLNPEKLFF
TRBV6-5	TRBJ1-1	-	-	TGTGCCAGCAGTAGACAGGTGAACACTGAAGCTTTCTTT	CASSRQVNTEAFF
TRBV29-1	TRBJ1-5	TRBD1	-	TGCAGCGTGAAGACAGGGATTAATCAGCCCCAGCATTTT	CSVKTGINQPQHF
TRBV28	TRBJ2-5	-	-	TGTGCCAGCAGTTTAGGCGGGGCACTGTTAAATGGGCAAGAGACCCAGTACTTC	CASSLGGALLNGQETQYF
TRBV19	TRBJ1-3	-	-	TGTGCCAGTACCCCTCAAGGGGGCTCTGGAAACACCATATATTTT	CASTPQGGSGNTIYF
TRBV7-8	TRBJ1-4	TRBD1	-	TGTGCCAGCAGCCCCCCGGGACAGGCTAATGAAAAACTGTTTTTT	CASSPPGQANEKLFF
TRBV5-1	TRBJ2-3	TRBD2	-	TGCGCCAGCAGCACGGGACTAGCAATGGATACGCAGTATTTT	CASSTGLAMDTQYF
TRBV7-2	TRBJ2-1	-	-	TGTGCCAGCAGCTTAGGTGGGGGGATAAATGAGCAGTTCTTC	CASSLGGGINEQFF
TRBV27	TRBJ2-2	TRBD1	-	TGTGCCAGCAGTTTATTTACAGGGGGCAACACCGGGGAGCTGTTTTTT	CASSLFTGGNTGELFF
TRBV19	TRBJ1-5	-	-	TGTGCCAGTAGTTTGAGAAATCAGCCCCAGCATTTT	CASSLRNQPQHF
TRBV1	TRBJ2-5	-	-	TGCACCAGCAGCCAAGGCACAGGGGATGCGGAGACCCAGTACTTC	CTSSQGTGDAETQYF
TRBV6-5	TRBJ2-1	-	-	TGTGCCAGCAGTACGGGTTACAACCTGTACAATGAGCAGTTCTTC	CASSTGYNLYNEQFF
TRBV12-3/TRBV12-4	TRBJ2-2	-	-	TGTGCCAGCAGTCGAGGCACCGGGGAGCTGTTTTTT	CASSRGTGELFF
TRBV5-6	TRBJ2-4	-	-	TGTGCCAGCAGCAACCATCCGGACATTCAGTACTTC	CASSNHPDIQYF
TRBV19	TRBJ1-5	TRBD1	-	TGTGCCAGTAGACCACAGGGGGCCGGCAATCAGCCCCAGCATTTT	CASRPQGAGNQPQHF
TRBV7-3	TRBJ2-1	-	-	TGTGCCAGCAGCTTAATGCCAGCGAGCCAGGAGCAGTTCTTC	CASSLMPASQEQFF
TRBV7-9	TRBJ2-1	TRBD2	once	TGTGCCAGCAGCTTAGGTGCGGGGGGGCAGAATGAGCAGTTCTTC	CASSLGAGGQNEQFF
TRBV4-2	TRBJ2-1	TRBD1	-	TGTGCCAGCAGCCTAGGGACAGGCAACAATGAGCAGTTCTTC	CASSLGTGNNEQFF
TRBV28	TRBJ2-7	-	-	TGTGCCAGCAGTTTCGCCGTGGGGGCCGCGCAGTACTTC	CASSFAVGAAQYF
TRBV18	TRBJ2-2	-	-	TGTGCCAGCTCACCACCGTCCCAGGGGTACACCGGGGAGCTGTTTTTT	CASSPPSQGYTGELFF
TRBV5-5	TRBJ1-2	TRBD1	few	TGTGCCAGCAGCCCCGGGACAGGTTCCTATGGCTACACCTTC	CASSPGTGSYGYTF
TRBV19	TRBJ1-5	-	-	TGTGCCAGTAGCACGACAGAGTACAATCAGCCCCAGCATTTT	CASSTTEYNQPQHF
TRBV10-3	TRBJ2-1	TRBD2	-	TGTGCCATCAGTGAGACTAGCGGGAGTCGCACTGAGCAGTTCTTC	CAISETSGSRTEQFF
TRBV9	TRBJ1-1	TRBD1	-	TGTGCCAGCAGCGTAGGCCGACAGGGGGCAACTGAAGCTTTCTTT	CASSVGRQGATEAFF
TRBV6-2/TRBV6-3	TRBJ1-2	TRBD1	-	TGTGCCAGCAGTTACTCTCTTGGAACGGGACAGGGAAATTATGGCTACACCTTC	CASSYSLGTGQGNYGYTF